These 14 T cell receptor beta chains originate from one sample sequenced in a study of cytomegalovirus exposure and HLA in healthy donors. This PCR relied on a set of 60 Vbeta primers and 13 Jbeta primers. Assay used: immunoSEQ multiplex PCR; TCRdb lists only in-frame clones, some missing. This sample has approximately 150,000 clones, with under 70% found just once. Sequenced sample: PBMCs. All receptors derive from a man aged 25-40 years in good health and CMV-seropositive.

This clone came up once. CDR3 coding DNA: TGTGCCAGCAGCTTAGCAACAGGATCAGGTGAAAAACTGTTTTTT. Its protein product is CASSLATGSGEKLFF. The chain links TRBV7-8 to TRBJ1-4; possible D gene TRBD1, 5 bases. The CDR3 sequence is 15 residues long. V lost 0 bases and J 7 bases, leaving 12 bases between the germline ends. The germline gives CDR1 SGHVS, CDR2 FQNEAQ.

The rearrangement links TRBV5-4 to TRBJ2-7; 8 nucleotides line up with TRBD2. Germline CDR1 SGHNT, CDR2 YYREEE (reference sequence). The ends lost 10 bases at V and 6 bases at J; junction bases unmatched: 15. The CDR3 consists of 14 residues. The CDR3 protein is CALNSPPTSGEQYF. The CDR3 DNA sequence: TGTGCCCTCAATAGTCCCCCAACTAGCGGCGAGCAGTACTTC.

The genes are TRBV5-1 and TRBJ2-2; TRBD2 matches at 9 bases. The germline CDR1 and CDR2 sequences are SGHRS and YFSETQ. This CDR3 spans 15 amino acids. The J segment lost 1 base and the V segment lost 7 bases, leaving 5 bases of the junction unmatched. CDR3 coding DNA: TGCGCCAGCCGACTAGCGGAGATGAACACCGGGGAGCTGTTTTTT. This encodes CASRLAEMNTGELFF.

CDR3 DNA: TGTGCCAGCAGTTACTCGCGGTGGAAGGTCTCCTACGAGCAGTACTTC. This codes for CASSYSRWKVSYEQYF. The rearrangement links TRBV6-5 to TRBJ2-7; D not certain. Trimming removed 0 bases from V and 0 bases from J, with 12 bases in between. This CDR3 spans 16 amino acids. Germline CDR1 is MNHEY and CDR2 is SVGAGI.

The rearrangement uses TRBV10-3 and TRBJ2-1, with 13 bases that match TRBD2. The CDR3 covers 15 residues. With 11 bases clipped from V and 4 bases from J, the junction kept 8 bases outside the gene matches. Germline V gives CDR1 ENHRY, CDR2 SYGVKD. This CDR3 is CAVTVTSGRYNEQFF. DNA of the CDR3: TGTGCCGTGACCGTGACTAGCGGGAGGTACAATGAGCAGTTCTTC.

The rearrangement links TRBV6-1 to TRBJ2-2; D gene unclear. V lost 0 bases, J lost 6 bases, and 11 bases lay in between. Germline V gene lookup returns CDR1 MNHNS and CDR2 SASEGT. This CDR3 is built from 15 residues. The CDR3 reads CASSEASTWSGELFF. The CDR3 region has the DNA TGTGCCAGCAGTGAAGCAAGCACTTGGTCCGGGGAGCTGTTTTTT.

The chain is built from TRBV30 and TRBJ1-3; TRBD1 matches 12 bases. The CDR3 is made up of 15 amino acids. In germline, CDR1 is GTSNPN, CDR2 SVGIG (reference sequence). The J segment lost 2 bases and the V segment lost 2 bases, leaving 1 base of the junction unmatched. In nucleotides, the CDR3 is TGTGCCTGGAGTTGGGACAGGGGGCCTGGAAACACCATATATTTT. Its protein is CAWSWDRGPGNTIYF.

The chain is built from TRBV6-1 and TRBJ2-7, with D perhaps matching TRBD1 (5 bases). The CDR3 covers 14 residues. The V gene's germline CDR1 is MNHNS and CDR2 SASEGT. The V and J ends lost 4 bases and 1 base respectively, with 11 bases between them. The CDR3 here is CASSVQQESYEQYF. The CDR3 DNA reads as TGTGCCAGCAGTGTACAACAGGAGTCCTACGAGCAGTACTTC.

The table lists this clone with a few counts. The junction does not match germline at one end; this may be a read error. CDR3: CSSSSGNAYEQYF. The DNA of the CDR3 is TGTTCCAGCAGCTCAGGTAATGCCTACGAGCAGTACTTC. The genes are TRBV7-9 and TRBJ2-7, with unresolved D. Germline values: CDR1 SEHNR, CDR2 FQNEAQ (reference sequence). The CDR3 totals 13 residues.

CDR3 sequence reads: CAAGDGNTIYF. The CDR3 nucleotides are TGTGCCGCAGGGGACGGAAACACCATATATTTT. V usage is TRBV28 and J usage is TRBJ1-3, with D tentatively TRBD1 (6 bases). From germline, CDR1 is MDHEN and CDR2 SYDVKM. This CDR3 comprises 11 residues. The V gene lost 11 bases and the J gene lost 4 bases, with 9 bases spanning the gap.

The chain joins TRBV18 to TRBJ2-1, with 7 positions matching TRBD1. After removal of 0 bases from V and 3 bases from J, the junction contained 11 bases not matched to a gene. CDR3 length equals 18 residues. Germline V gene data show CDR1 as KGHSH and CDR2 as LQKENI. The CDR3 DNA follows: TGTGCCAGCTCACCACCGGGGACAGCACATATTTTCTACAATGAGCAGTTCTTC. Amino acids: CASSPPGTAHIFYNEQFF.

The chain recombines TRBV12-5 with TRBJ1-1, with TRBD1 matching over 7 bases. V lost 5 bases, J lost 4 bases, and 7 bases stayed unmatched. Germline CDR1 LGHNT, CDR2 FRNRAP. The CDR3 consists of 14 residues. The DNA for the CDR3 is TGTGCTAGTGGTCTCCAACAGGGGCTCACTGAAGCTTTCTTT. This sequence encodes CASGLQQGLTEAFF.

V is TRBV18 and J is TRBJ1-1; D is unresolved. The CDR3 has 13 residues. From germline, CDR1 is KGHSH and CDR2 LQKENI. V gave up 1 base and J gave up 3 bases, with 6 bases separating them. CDR3 in amino acids: CASSPLSDTEAFF. CDR3 nucleotides: TGTGCCAGCTCACCACTGAGCGACACTGAAGCTTTCTTT.

This clone was seen only once. The chain carries TRBV18 and TRBJ1-2; D unresolved. The V gene lost 1 base and the J gene lost 8 bases, with 8 bases spanning the gap. The CDR3 has 12 amino acids. Germline V gives CDR1 KGHSH, CDR2 LQKENI. This chain's CDR3 is CASSPREDGYTF. The CDR3 region has the DNA TGTGCCAGCTCACCACGGGAGGACGGCTACACCTTC.